Listed here are 3 T cell receptor beta chains from one sample, sequenced in a study of cytomegalovirus exposure and HLA in healthy donors. It was with 60 Vbeta and 13 Jbeta primers that the PCR ran. Libraries were prepared by immunoSEQ multiplex PCR; TCRdb keeps only in-frame clonotypes and omits some of them. In the table there are about 180,000 clones, about 80% of which are singletons. The sample consisted of PBMCs. Every receptor here comes from a woman aged 50 to 65 in good health and CMV-seronegative.

This clone was counted once. This chain links TRBV28 with TRBJ1-5; maybe TRBD1 (6 bases). Trimming took 1 base from V and 5 from J, leaving 15 bases between them. The CDR3 is 16 residues long. Germline lookup yields CDR1 MDHEN and CDR2 SYDVKM. The CDR3 coding sequence is TGTGCCAGCAGTTTATCAGGGGCTCACCCCGATCAGCCCCAGCATTTT. Translation gives CASSLSGAHPDQPQHF.

This clone was detected only a few times. The chain joins TRBV27 to TRBJ2-7; D unclear. Trimming removed 2 bases at V and 3 bases at J, with 17 bases between. This CDR3 has 16 residues. Germline V gives CDR1 MNHEY, CDR2 SMNVEV (reference sequence). The CDR3 DNA reads as TGTGCCAGCAGTTTACCCCGCCCCTACCCCGACTACGAGCAGTACTTC. Amino acid sequence: CASSLPRPYPDYEQYF.

The CDR3 sequence is CASSDPGRRGGDTQYF. The CDR3 DNA reads as TGCGCCAGCAGTGACCCGGGACGCCGGGGGGGAGATACGCAGTATTTT. The gene calls are TRBV10-1 and TRBJ2-3, with 8 bases matching TRBD2. The CDR3 runs to 16 residues. Germline CDR1 is WNHNN and CDR2 is SYGVQD (reference sequence). J gave up 5 bases and V 3 bases, and 10 bases lay outside the gene matches.